These 26 T cell receptor beta chains came from one sample sequenced in a study of post-analysis software for immune sequencing data. Points from the study as a whole: Among a handful of TRBV segments more frequent in patients than controls were TRBV5-6, TRBV5-1 and TRBV20-1.

The TCR beta cDNA libraries carried unique molecular identifiers. TCRdb re-called the PCR reads through MiXCR, storing one row per CDR3 protein. The sample carries roughly 600,000 distinct CDR3 sequences, about 40% recorded once. Their antigens remain unidentified. Sequencing input: blood. These receptors all come from a girl between 10 and 17 years old with multiple sclerosis.

This clonotype was counted ten times or more. The DNA for the CDR3 is TGTGCCAGCAGTTCAGGGCATAGCAATCAGCCCCAGCATTTT. It yields the protein CASSSGHSNQPQHF. The chain employs TRBV6-2 or TRBV6-3 and TRBJ1-5, with a possible D match to TRBD1 (5 bases). The CDR3 consists of 14 residues. V lost 4 bases, J lost 0 bases, and 7 bases lay in between. The germline V gene encodes CDR1 MNHEY and CDR2 SVGEGT.

Only a few counts were recorded for this clonotype. The CDR3 is CASSRIYGVIDTQYF. CDR3 DNA sequence: TGTGCCAGCAGCCGCATTTACGGGGTGATAGATACGCAGTATTTT. The chain employs TRBV7-9 and TRBJ2-3; D may be TRBD2 (5 bases). This CDR3 spans 15 amino acids. Trimming shortened V by 5 bases and J by 5 bases, and 17 bases separated the two germline ends. Germline V gene sequence: CDR1 SEHNR, CDR2 FQNEAQ (reference sequence).

CDR3: CASTPGQARTDTQYF. The CDR3 DNA reads TGTGCCAGCACCCCGGGACAGGCTCGCACAGATACGCAGTATTTT. The chain joins TRBV6-5 to TRBJ2-3; 8 bases line up with TRBD1. The V gene end was trimmed by 7 bases and the J gene end by 1 base; junction bases not matched to a gene: 7. The CDR3 has 15 amino acids. Looked up from germline, CDR1 is MNHEY and CDR2 is SVGAGI.

The V gene is TRBV12-5, the J gene TRBJ2-1, with TRBD2 identical over 9 bases. Germline V gene lookup returns CDR1 LGHNT and CDR2 FRNRAP. CDR3 size: 15 residues. V was pared by 3 bases and J by 7 bases, with 7 bases of the junction left unmatched. CDR3 residues: CASGLGFSGGNEQFF. The DNA of the CDR3 is TGTGCTAGTGGTTTAGGATTTAGCGGGGGAAATGAGCAGTTCTTC.

The chain uses TRBV5-1 and TRBJ2-3; D unresolved. The germline V gene encodes CDR1 SGHRS and CDR2 YFSETQ. The V and J ends lost 6 bases and 1 base respectively, with 15 bases between them. This CDR3 is built from 15 residues. The CDR3 here is CASNGNTGRTDTQYF. In nucleotides, the CDR3 is TGCGCCAGCAACGGAAATACGGGCCGCACAGATACGCAGTATTTT.

This chain uses TRBV20-1 with TRBJ1-2; 7 nucleotides agree with TRBD1. V lost 0 bases to trimming and J lost 1 base; unmatched junction nucleotides: 8. The CDR3 runs 16 residues. Germline-derived CDR1 and CDR2 are DFQATT and SNEGSKA (reference sequence). The chain's CDR3 is CSARDPGTDFNYGYTF. The DNA of the CDR3 is TGCAGTGCTAGAGACCCAGGGACAGACTTTAACTATGGCTACACCTTC.

The chain recombines TRBV12-3 or TRBV12-4 with TRBJ1-3; D is undetermined. Trimming removed 3 bases at V and 2 bases at J, with 5 bases between. The CDR3 loop spans 13 amino acids. The CDR3 loop reads CASSLWAGNTIYF. The CDR3 nucleotides are TGTGCCAGCAGTTTGTGGGCTGGAAACACCATATATTTT.

The chain recombines TRBV7-9 with TRBJ2-6, with 10 bases lining up with TRBD1. There are 17 residues in the CDR3. Trimming removed 2 bases from V and 4 bases from J; junction bases left unmatched: 5. Germline loops: CDR1 SEHNR, CDR2 FQNEAQ (reference sequence). DNA for the CDR3: TGTGCCAGCAGCTTACGCGACAGGGGGCAAGGGGCCAACGTCCTGACTTTC. As protein: CASSLRDRGQGANVLTF.

As for this clonotype: Since a much larger clone is just one base distant, this may be a read error. The missing conserved phenylalanine or tryptophan at the end of this CDR3 makes a read error likely. The rearrangement links TRBV4-1 to TRBJ2-7; D is uncertain. The CDR3 contains 14 residues. Per the germline V gene, CDR1 is MGHRA and CDR2 is YSYEKL. V gave up 4 bases and J gave up 2 bases, with 12 bases separating them. DNA of the CDR3: TGCGCCAGCAGCCTCCTCCGAGGCACCTACGAGCAGTACTGC. Its translation is CASSLLRGTYEQYC.

In this sample, this clonotype turned up many times. The genes are TRBV5-1 and TRBJ2-7; D uncertain. Per germline, CDR1 SGHRS and CDR2 YFSETQ. The V gene lost 0 bases and the J gene lost 0 bases, with 7 bases spanning the gap. The CDR3 sequence is 14 residues long. CDR3 in amino acids: CASSLEQDSYEQYF. In DNA form, the CDR3 reads TGCGCCAGCAGCTTGGAGCAGGACTCCTACGAGCAGTACTTC.

The chain carries TRBV25-1 and TRBJ2-7; D is uncertain. The CDR3 spans 13 residues. The germline V and J ends were trimmed by 2 bases and 3 bases, with 8 bases remaining between them. Germline V gene lookup returns CDR1 MGHDK and CDR2 SYGVNS. In DNA, the CDR3 is TGTGCCAGCAGTGAAGCCGACAACTACGAGCAGTACTTC. This sequence encodes CASSEADNYEQYF.

The chain couples TRBV29-1 to TRBJ2-5; maybe TRBD1 (6 bases). This CDR3 is 13 amino acids long. The germline gives CDR1 SQVTM, CDR2 ANQGSEA. The V gene lost 3 bases and the J gene lost 3 bases, with 11 bases spanning the gap. The CDR3 region has the DNA TGCAGCGTTGATCTCCAGGGGAAAGAGACCCAGTACTTC. Amino acids: CSVDLQGKETQYF.

This clonotype came up a few times. The chain uses TRBV7-3 and TRBJ2-5; possibly TRBD1 for D (5 bases). Trimming shortened V by 2 bases and J by 0 bases, and 7 bases separated the two germline ends. Germline V gene sequence: CDR1 SGHTA, CDR2 FQGTGA. The CDR3 contains 14 residues. The CDR3 coding sequence is TGTGCCAGCAGCTTATCAGGGTACCAAGAGACCCAGTACTTC. This gives the protein CASSLSGYQETQYF.

The V and J genes are TRBV18 and TRBJ2-5, with D unclear. V lost 8 bases and J 2 bases, leaving 9 bases between the germline ends. This CDR3 region has 12 residues. Germline V lookup: CDR1 KGHSH, CDR2 LQKENI. CDR3 sequence (DNA): TGTGCCAGCGCTGACAATCAAGAGACCCAGTACTTC. The encoded protein is CASADNQETQYF.

The V gene is TRBV2, the J gene TRBJ2-7, with D perhaps matching TRBD2 (5 bases). Germline V CDR1 and CDR2: SNHLY, FYNNEI. V lost 3 bases, J lost 10 bases, and 22 bases lay in between. The CDR3 length is 15 residues. CDR3 region: CASSEVRPQMEAQYF. DNA of the CDR3: TGTGCCAGCAGTGAGGTCAGGCCTCAGATGGAGGCCCAGTACTTC.

The chain carries TRBV10-3 and TRBJ2-7; 8 positions agree with TRBD2. Trimming took 3 bases from V and 4 from J; bases not matched to a gene: 5. Germline V CDR1 and CDR2: ENHRY, SYGVKD. This CDR3 region has 14 residues. CDR3 sequence: CAISDSSGSYEQYF. The CDR3 DNA reads as TGTGCCATCAGTGATTCCAGCGGGAGTTACGAGCAGTACTTC.

This clonotype has a handful of counts. At one of its ends the junction is not consistent with the germline gene, which may arise from a read error. This sequence joins TRBV4-1 and TRBJ2-5, with a weak D call TRBD2 (5 bases). Looked up from germline, CDR1 is MGHRA and CDR2 is YSYEKL. The CDR3 spans 16 residues. The CDR3 region is CASSQERRTNQETQYF. The DNA of the CDR3 is TGCGCCAGTAGCCAAGAAAGGAGGACCAACCAAGAGACCCAGTACTTC.

V and J are TRBV9 and TRBJ2-1, with 7 bases aligning to TRBD1. There are 14 residues in the CDR3. Germline trimming cut 4 bases from V and 5 bases from J; bases unmatched to any gene: 6. CDR1 and CDR2 from the germline V gene are SGDLS and YYNGEE. CDR3 sequence (DNA): TGTGCCAGCAGCTTCGAGACAGGGAACAATGAGCAGTTCTTC. Its translation: CASSFETGNNEQFF.

Concerning this clonotype itself: A read error may account for a junction end that differs from germline. The chain combines TRBV12-3 or TRBV12-4 with TRBJ2-1; D is possibly TRBD1 (5 bases). This CDR3 comprises 13 residues. The CDR3 is CTSSPDTYNEQFF. In nucleotides, the CDR3 is TGTACCAGCAGCCCGGACACATACAATGAGCAGTTCTTC.

About this clonotype itself: One end of the junction is discordant with germline, which a read error may explain. The CDR3 bases are TGTGCCAGCAGCATCGACAGGGATGAACAGTTCTTC. Translation: CASSIDRDEQFF. The gene calls are TRBV7-9 and TRBJ2-1, with TRBD1 identical over 7 bases. The CDR3 sequence is 12 residues long. The germline gives CDR1 SEHNR, CDR2 FQNEAQ (reference sequence).

This clonotype appeared a few times. The V call is TRBV12-3 or TRBV12-4, the J call TRBJ2-3, with D unclear. V gave up 3 bases and J gave up 6 bases, with 16 bases separating them. The CDR3 is 15 amino acids. The chain's CDR3 is CASSLSPHRGDTQYF. Here the CDR3 DNA reads TGTGCCAGCAGTTTGAGCCCCCATCGTGGGGATACGCAGTATTTT.

This clonotype was detected only a few times. The chain carries TRBV10-2 and TRBJ2-1; D is possibly TRBD1 or TRBD2 (5 bases each). CDR1 and CDR2 from the germline V gene are WSHSY and SAAADI. This CDR3 has 15 amino acids. Trimming cost V 6 bases and J 0 bases, with 12 bases left between them. CDR3 DNA: TGCGCCAGCAGGGGGGACCGAAGCTCCTACAATGAGCAGTTCTTC. This encodes CASRGDRSSYNEQFF.

This clonotype occurred a few times. The chain couples TRBV7-2 to TRBJ2-7; 9 bases align to TRBD1. Trimming cost V 5 bases and J 5 bases; bases outside gene matches: 10. Germline CDR1 SGHTA, CDR2 FQGNSA. The CDR3 extends over 15 amino acids. This CDR3 reads CASSPRTGAVDEQYF. The DNA for the CDR3 is TGTGCCAGCAGCCCGCGGACAGGGGCAGTGGACGAGCAGTACTTC.

V usage is TRBV25-1 and J usage is TRBJ1-2, with D possibly matching TRBD1 (5 bases). The CDR3 totals 19 residues. Trimming removed 0 bases at V and 6 bases at J, with 26 bases between. The germline gives CDR1 MGHDK, CDR2 SYGVNS. CDR3 sequence reads: CASSEYLGNRRGRYDGYTF. The CDR3 nucleotides are TGTGCCAGCAGTGAATATCTCGGTAATAGGCGGGGACGGTACGATGGCTACACCTTC.

The CDR3 DNA is TGTGCCAGCAGCCCGATCTCCGGGACAGGGGCAAGTGGCTACACCTTC. Amino acids: CASSPISGTGASGYTF. The J gene is TRBJ1-2, the V gene TRBV3-1, with TRBD1 identical over 10 bases. The CDR3 has 16 residues. Per germline, CDR1 LGHDT and CDR2 YNNKEL (reference sequence). V gave up 4 bases and J gave up 7 bases; unmatched junction bases: 12. The whole variable domain, filled in from reference TRBV3-1 and TRBJ1-2, reads DTAVSQTPKYLVTQMGNDKSIKCEQNLGHDTMYWYKQDSKKFLKIMFSYNNKELIINETVPNRFSPKSPDKAHLNLHINSLELGDSAVYFCASSPISGTGASGYTFGSGTRLTVV.

The chain employs TRBV20-1 and TRBJ2-1; D is perhaps TRBD1 or TRBD2 (5 bases each). The CDR3 runs to 13 residues. Germline V lookup: CDR1 DFQATT, CDR2 SNEGSKA (reference sequence). V was pared by 1 base and J by 6 bases, with 10 bases between. CDR3 in DNA: TGCAGTGCTAGAGGGGGGTCAATCAATGAGCAGTTCTTC. Protein: CSARGGSINEQFF.